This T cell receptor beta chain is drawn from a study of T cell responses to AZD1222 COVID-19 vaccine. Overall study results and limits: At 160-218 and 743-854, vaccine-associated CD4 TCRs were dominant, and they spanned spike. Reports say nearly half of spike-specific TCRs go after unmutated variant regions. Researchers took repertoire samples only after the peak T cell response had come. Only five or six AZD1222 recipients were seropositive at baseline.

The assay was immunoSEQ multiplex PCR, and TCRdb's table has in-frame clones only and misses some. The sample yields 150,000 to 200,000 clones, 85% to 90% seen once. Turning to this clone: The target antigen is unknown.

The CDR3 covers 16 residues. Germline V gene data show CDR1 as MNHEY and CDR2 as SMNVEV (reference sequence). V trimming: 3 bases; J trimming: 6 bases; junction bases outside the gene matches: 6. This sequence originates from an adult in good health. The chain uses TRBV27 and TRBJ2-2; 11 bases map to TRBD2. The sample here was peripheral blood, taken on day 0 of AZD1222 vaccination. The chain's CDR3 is CASSFLVAGGPGELFF. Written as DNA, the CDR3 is TGTGCCAGCAGTTTTCTCGTAGCGGGGGGGCCCGGGGAGCTGTTTTTT.